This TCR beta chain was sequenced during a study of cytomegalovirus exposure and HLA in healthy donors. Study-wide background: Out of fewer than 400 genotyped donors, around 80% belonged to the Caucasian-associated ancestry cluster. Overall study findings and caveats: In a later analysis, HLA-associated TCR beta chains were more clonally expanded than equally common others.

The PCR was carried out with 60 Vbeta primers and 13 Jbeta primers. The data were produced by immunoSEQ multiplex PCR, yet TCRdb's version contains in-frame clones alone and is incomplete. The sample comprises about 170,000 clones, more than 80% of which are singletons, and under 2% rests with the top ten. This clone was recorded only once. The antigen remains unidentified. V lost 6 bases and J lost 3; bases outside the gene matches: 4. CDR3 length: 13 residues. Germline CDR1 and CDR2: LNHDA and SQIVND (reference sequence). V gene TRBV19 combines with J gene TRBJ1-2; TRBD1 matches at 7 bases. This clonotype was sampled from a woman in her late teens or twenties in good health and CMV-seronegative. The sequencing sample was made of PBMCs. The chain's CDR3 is CASSNTGDYGYTF. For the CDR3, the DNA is TGTGCCAGTAGCAATACAGGGGACTATGGCTACACCTTC.